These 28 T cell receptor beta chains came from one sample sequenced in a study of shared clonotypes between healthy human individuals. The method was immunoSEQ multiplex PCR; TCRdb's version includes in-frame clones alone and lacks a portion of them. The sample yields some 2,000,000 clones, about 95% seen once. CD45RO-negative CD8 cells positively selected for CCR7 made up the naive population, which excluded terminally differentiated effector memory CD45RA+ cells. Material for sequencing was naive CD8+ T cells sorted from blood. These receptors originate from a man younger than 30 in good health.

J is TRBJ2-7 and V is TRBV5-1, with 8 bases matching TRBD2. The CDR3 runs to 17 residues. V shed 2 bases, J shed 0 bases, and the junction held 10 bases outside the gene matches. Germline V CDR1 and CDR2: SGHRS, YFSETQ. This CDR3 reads CASSFFLLAEDSYEQYF. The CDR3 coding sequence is TGCGCCAGCAGCTTCTTTTTACTAGCGGAGGACTCCTACGAGCAGTACTTC.

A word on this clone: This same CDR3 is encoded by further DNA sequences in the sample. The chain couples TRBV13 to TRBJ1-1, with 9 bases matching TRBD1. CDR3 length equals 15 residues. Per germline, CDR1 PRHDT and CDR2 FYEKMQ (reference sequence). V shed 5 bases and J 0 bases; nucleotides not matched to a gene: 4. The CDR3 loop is CASSPDRGLNTEAFF. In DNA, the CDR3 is TGTGCCAGCAGCCCGGACAGGGGCCTGAACACTGAAGCTTTCTTT. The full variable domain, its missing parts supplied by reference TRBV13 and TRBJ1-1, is AAGVIQSPRHLIKEKRETATLKCYPIPRHDTVYWYQQGPGQDPQFLISFYEKMQSDKGSIPDRFSAQQFSDYHSELNMSSLELGDSALYFCASSPDRGLNTEAFFGQGTRLTVV.

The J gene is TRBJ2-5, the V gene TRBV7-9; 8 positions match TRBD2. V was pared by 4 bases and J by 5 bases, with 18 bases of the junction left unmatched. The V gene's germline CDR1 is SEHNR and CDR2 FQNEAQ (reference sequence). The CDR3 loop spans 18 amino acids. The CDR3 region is CASSSHYTGAGDRETQYF. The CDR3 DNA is TGTGCCAGCAGCTCACATTATACCGGAGCGGGAGACCGGGAGACCCAGTACTTC.

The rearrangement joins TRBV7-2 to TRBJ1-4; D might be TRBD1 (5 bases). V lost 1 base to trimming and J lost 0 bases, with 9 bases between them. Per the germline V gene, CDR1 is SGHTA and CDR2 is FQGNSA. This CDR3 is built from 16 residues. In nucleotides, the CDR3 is TGTGCCAGCAGCTTAGGGACAACTGCAACTAATGAAAAACTGTTTTTT. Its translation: CASSLGTTATNEKLFF.

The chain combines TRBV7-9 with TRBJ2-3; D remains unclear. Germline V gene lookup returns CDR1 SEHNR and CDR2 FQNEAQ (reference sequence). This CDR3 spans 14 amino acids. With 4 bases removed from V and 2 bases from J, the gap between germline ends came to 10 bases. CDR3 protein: CASSSPDTTDTQYF. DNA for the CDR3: TGTGCCAGCAGCTCACCGGATACCACAGATACGCAGTATTTT.

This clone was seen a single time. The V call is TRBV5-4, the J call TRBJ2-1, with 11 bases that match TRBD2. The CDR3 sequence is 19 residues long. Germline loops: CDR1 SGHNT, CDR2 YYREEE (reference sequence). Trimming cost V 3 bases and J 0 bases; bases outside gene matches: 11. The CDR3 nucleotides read TGTGCCAGCAGCTCGAGTCCCGGGACTAGCGGAAGCTCCTACAATGAGCAGTTCTTC. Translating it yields CASSSSPGTSGSSYNEQFF.

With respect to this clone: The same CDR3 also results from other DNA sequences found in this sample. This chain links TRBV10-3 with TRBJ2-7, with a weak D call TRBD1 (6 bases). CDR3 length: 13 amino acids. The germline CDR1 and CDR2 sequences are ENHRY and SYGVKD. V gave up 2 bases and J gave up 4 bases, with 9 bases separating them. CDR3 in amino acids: CAISEGQGYEQYF. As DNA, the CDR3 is TGTGCCATCAGTGAGGGCCAGGGGTACGAGCAGTACTTC.

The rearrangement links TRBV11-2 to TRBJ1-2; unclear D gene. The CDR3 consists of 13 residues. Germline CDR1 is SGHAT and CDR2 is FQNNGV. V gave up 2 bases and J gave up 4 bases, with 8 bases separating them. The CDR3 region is CASSLMGSYGYTF. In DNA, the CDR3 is TGTGCCAGCAGCTTAATGGGCAGCTATGGCTACACCTTC.

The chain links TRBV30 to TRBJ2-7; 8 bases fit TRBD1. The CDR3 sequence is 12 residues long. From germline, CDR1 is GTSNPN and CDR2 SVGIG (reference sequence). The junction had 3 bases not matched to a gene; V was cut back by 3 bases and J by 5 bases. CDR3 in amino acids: CAWSPGGDEQYF. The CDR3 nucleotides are TGTGCCTGGAGCCCAGGGGGCGACGAGCAGTACTTC.

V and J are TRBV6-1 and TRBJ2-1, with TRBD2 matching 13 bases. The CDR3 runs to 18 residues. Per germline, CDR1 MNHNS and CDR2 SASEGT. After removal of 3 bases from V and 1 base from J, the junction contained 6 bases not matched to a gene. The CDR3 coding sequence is TGTGCCAGCAGTGATGGACTAGCGGGGGCCGGGTCCTACAATGAGCAGTTCTTC. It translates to CASSDGLAGAGSYNEQFF.

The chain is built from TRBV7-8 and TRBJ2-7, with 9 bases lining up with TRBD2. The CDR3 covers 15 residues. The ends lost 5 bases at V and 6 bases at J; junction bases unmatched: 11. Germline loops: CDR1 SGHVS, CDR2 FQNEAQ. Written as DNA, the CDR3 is TGTGCCAGCAGCCAAGGTAGCGGGAGAAAAACCGAGCAGTACTTC. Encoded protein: CASSQGSGRKTEQYF.

This chain's CDR3 is CASSLVQFYEQYF. In DNA, the CDR3 is TGTGCCAGCAGCTTGGTACAGTTTTACGAGCAGTACTTC. The V gene is TRBV5-5, the J gene TRBJ2-7; D is uncertain. The germline V gene encodes CDR1 SGHKS and CDR2 YYEKEE (reference sequence). The CDR3 extends over 13 amino acids. V was cut by 0 bases and J by 4 bases, with 8 bases left in between.

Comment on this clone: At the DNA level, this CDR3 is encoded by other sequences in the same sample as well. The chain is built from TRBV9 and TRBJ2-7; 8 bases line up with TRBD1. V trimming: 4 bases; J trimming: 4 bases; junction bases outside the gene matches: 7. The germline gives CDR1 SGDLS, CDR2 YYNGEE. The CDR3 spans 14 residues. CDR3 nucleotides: TGTGCCAGCAGCTTAGGACAGGGAGGATACGAGCAGTACTTC. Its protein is CASSLGQGGYEQYF. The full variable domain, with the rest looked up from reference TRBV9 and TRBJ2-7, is DSGVTQTPKHLITATGQRVTLRCSPRSGDLSVYWYQQSLDQGLQFLIQYYNGEERAKGNILERFSAQQFPDLHSELNLSSLELGDSALYFCASSLGQGGYEQYFGPGTRLTVT.

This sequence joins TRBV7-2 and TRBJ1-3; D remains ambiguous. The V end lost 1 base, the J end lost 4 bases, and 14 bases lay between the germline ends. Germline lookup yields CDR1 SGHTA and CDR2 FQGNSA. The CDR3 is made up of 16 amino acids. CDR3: CASSLESEGSGNTIYF. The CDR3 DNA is TGTGCCAGCAGCTTAGAATCTGAGGGTAGCGGAAACACCATATATTTT.

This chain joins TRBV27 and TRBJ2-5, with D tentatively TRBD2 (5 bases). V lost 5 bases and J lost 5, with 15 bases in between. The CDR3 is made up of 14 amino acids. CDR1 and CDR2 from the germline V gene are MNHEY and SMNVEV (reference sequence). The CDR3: CASSLGVRRETQYF. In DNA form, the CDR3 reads TGTGCCAGCAGTCTCGGGGTTAGGCGGGAGACCCAGTACTTC.

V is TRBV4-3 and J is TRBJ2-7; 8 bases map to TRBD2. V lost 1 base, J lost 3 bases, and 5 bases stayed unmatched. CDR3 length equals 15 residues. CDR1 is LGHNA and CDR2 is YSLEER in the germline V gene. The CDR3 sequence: CASSQGLAHNYEQYF. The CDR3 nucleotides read TGCGCCAGCAGCCAAGGACTAGCGCACAACTACGAGCAGTACTTC.

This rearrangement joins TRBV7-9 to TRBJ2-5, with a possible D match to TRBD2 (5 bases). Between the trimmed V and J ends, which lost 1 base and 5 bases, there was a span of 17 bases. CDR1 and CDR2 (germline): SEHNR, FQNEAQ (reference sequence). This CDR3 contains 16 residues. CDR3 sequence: CASSLVGSWERETQYF. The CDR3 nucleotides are TGTGCCAGCAGCTTAGTGGGGAGTTGGGAGCGTGAGACCCAGTACTTC.

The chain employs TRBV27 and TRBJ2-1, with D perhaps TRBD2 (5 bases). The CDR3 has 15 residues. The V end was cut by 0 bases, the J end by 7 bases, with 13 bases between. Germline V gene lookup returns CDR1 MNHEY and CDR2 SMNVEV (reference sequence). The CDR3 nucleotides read TGTGCCAGCAGTTTATCCGGCCAACTAGGGAATGAGCAGTTCTTC. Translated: CASSLSGQLGNEQFF.

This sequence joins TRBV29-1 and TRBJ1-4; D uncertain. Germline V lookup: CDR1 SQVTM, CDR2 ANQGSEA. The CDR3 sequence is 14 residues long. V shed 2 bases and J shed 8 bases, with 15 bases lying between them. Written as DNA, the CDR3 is TGCAGCGTTGAATTGCAGGAGTCAAGAGAAAAACTGTTTTTT. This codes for CSVELQESREKLFF.

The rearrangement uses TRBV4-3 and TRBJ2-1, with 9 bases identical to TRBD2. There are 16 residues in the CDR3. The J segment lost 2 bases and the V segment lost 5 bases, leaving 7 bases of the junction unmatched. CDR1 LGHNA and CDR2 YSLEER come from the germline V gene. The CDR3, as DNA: TGCGCCAGCAGCACCTATGCTAGCGGGACCTACAATGAGCAGTTCTTC. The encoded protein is CASSTYASGTYNEQFF.

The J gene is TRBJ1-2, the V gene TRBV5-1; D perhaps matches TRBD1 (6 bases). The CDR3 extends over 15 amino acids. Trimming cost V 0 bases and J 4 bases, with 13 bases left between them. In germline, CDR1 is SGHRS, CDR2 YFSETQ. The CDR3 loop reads CASSLGTVEFYGYTF. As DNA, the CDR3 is TGCGCCAGCAGCTTGGGGACAGTTGAATTCTATGGCTACACCTTC.

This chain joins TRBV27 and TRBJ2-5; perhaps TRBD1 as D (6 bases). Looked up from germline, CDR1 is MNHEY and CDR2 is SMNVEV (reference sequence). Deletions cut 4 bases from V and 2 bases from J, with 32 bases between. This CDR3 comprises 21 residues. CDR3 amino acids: CASSSVPGHLTAVLLQETQYF. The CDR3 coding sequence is TGTGCCAGCAGTTCAGTCCCGGGACACCTGACCGCGGTCCTGTTACAAGAGACCCAGTACTTC.

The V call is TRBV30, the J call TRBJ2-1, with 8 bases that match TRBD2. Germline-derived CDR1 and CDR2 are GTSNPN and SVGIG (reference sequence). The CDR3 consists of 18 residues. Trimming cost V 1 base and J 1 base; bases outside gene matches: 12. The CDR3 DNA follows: TGTGCCTGGAGTGAGGAGCGGGGGAAACCAGAATCCTACAATGAGCAGTTCTTC. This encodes CAWSEERGKPESYNEQFF.

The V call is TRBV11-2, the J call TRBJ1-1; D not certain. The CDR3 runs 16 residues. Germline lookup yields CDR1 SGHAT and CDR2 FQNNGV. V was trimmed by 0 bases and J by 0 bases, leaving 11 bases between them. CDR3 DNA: TGTGCCAGCAGCTTAGATACCCCCGGGCTGAACACTGAAGCTTTCTTT. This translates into CASSLDTPGLNTEAFF.

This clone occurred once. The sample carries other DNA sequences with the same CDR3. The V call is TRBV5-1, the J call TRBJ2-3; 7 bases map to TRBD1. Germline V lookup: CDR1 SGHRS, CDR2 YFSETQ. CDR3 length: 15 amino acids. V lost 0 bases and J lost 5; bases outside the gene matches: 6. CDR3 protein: CASSLEGGAGDTQYF. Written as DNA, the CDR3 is TGCGCCAGCAGCTTGGAAGGGGGCGCGGGAGATACGCAGTATTTT.

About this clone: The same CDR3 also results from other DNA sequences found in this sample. The CDR3 is CASSLPGGDEQFF. The CDR3 DNA is TGCGCCAGCAGCTTGCCGGGAGGGGATGAGCAGTTCTTC. This sequence joins TRBV5-1 and TRBJ2-1, with 8 bases identical to TRBD2. The CDR3 covers 13 residues. The V segment lost 1 base and the J segment 8 bases; nucleotides outside the gene matches: 2. Germline CDR1 is SGHRS and CDR2 is YFSETQ.

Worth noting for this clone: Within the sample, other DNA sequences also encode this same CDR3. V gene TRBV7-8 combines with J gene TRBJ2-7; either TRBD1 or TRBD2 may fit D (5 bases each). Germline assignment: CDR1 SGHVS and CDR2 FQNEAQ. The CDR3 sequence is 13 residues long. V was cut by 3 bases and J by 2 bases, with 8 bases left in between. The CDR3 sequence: CASSFGAAYEQYF. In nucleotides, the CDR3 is TGTGCCAGCAGCTTCGGGGCCGCCTACGAGCAGTACTTC.

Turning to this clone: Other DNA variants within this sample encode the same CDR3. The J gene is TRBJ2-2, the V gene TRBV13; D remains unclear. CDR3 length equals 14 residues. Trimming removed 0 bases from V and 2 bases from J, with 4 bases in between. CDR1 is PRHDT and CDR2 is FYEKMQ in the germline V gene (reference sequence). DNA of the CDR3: TGTGCCAGCAGCTTAGGGACCAACACCGGGGAGCTGTTTTTT. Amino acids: CASSLGTNTGELFF. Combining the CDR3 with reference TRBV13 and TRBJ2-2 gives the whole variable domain AAGVIQSPRHLIKEKRETATLKCYPIPRHDTVYWYQQGPGQDPQFLISFYEKMQSDKGSIPDRFSAQQFSDYHSELNMSSLELGDSALYFCASSLGTNTGELFFGEGSRLTVL.